This T cell receptor beta chain came from a study of T cell responses to AZD1222 COVID-19 vaccine (dated by TCRdb to the early 2020s). The study in broad terms: TCR sequencing covered more than 230 trial participants: around 210 given two doses of AZD1222 and 26 given two doses of MenACWY control vaccine. Trial participants were enrolled into age subgroups of 18-55, 56-69 and 70-plus years, which contained about 160, 30 and 59 TCR-sequenced participants, respectively.

The time point label here, explained by the study, means: about 28 days (+/-7) after the second vaccine dose. AZD1222 recipients given second doses at about 4 weeks or at about 12 weeks were pooled, since spike-specific TCR depth and breadth were not found to differ between the two schedules. Vaccinee samples were obtained from the UK trials COV001 and COV002, which included a single-blind randomized controlled phase 2/3 trial of AZD1222 (ChAdOx1 nCoV-19) in healthy adults. For TCRbeta chain sequencing, PBMC samples were collected from trial participants at day 0 and at day 28 after the second dose. Worth noting for this clone: Its specific antigen is unknown. Base-call qualities are not available, and no considerably larger clone is one nucleotide away.

The CDR3 regions of human TCRbeta chains were analyzed by immunosequencing. The source study handled its data this way. Repertoire TCRs were checked for matches against a reference library of SARS-CoV-2-specific TCRs that had been generated using the MIRA antigen-specificity platform. Breadth was defined as the fraction of unique TCRs that were SARS-CoV-2-associated, and depth was defined as the fraction of total T cells that were SARS-CoV-2-associated. Using the MIRA data, every spike-specific TCR was mapped to the spike region that the TCR reacted to and assigned to either a CD4 or a CD8 class. Log10-transformed breadth and depth values were compared by one-way ANOVA with Sidak's multiple comparisons tests. Sourced from immuneACCESS, this table was stored by TCRdb with only in-frame sequences that have V and J called. A share of the clones is absent; for the studies checked, an unresolved V gene accounts for under half, and the remainder has no known explanation. The V and J calls and clone size are taken from that table; D and trimming were inferred from the DNA. In this sample the table shows over 130,000 clones, under 95% of which occur a single time. The ten most abundant clones make up 2.5% to 4% of the sample.

The germline V gene (reference sequence) provides CDR1 LNHDA and CDR2 SQIVND. The CDR3 covers 14 residues, taking in both the cysteine and the phenylalanine. The entry retains the CDR3 DNA only, 42 bases that are in frame from base 1. The junction shows trimming of 5 bases on V and 7 bases on J, and the gene matches do not reach 6 bases of it. Results the study describes overall, beyond this receptor: No day 14 peak-response samples were available, so repertoires were characterized only after the peak T cell response. After two AZD1222 doses, both the breadth and the depth of spike-specific TCRs were significantly higher than at day 0 and than in MenACWY recipients. CD4 TCRs associated with the vaccine covered the entire spike protein, and the dominant responses were in regions 160-218 and 743-854. Participants were mostly white British, with more females than males. The authors suggested clonal diversity may have been underestimated. Only a handful of AZD1222 recipients were SARS-CoV-2 seropositive at baseline, limiting conclusions about previously exposed vaccinees. Nearly half of unique spike-specific TCRs reportedly recognized epitopes outside regions mutated in the B.1.351 and B.1.1.7 variants. The 56-69-year group was small, and its depth increase did not reach significance, likely because of low power.

The chain is encoded by TRBV19 joined to TRBJ1-4; 8 central bases correspond to TRBD1. The sequence was collected from an adult who received the AZD1222 COVID-19 vaccine. The sample here was peripheral blood, taken 28 days after the second AZD1222 dose. The sequenced DNA is TGTGCCAGTAGTTCGACAGGGGTTGGTGAAAAACTGTTTTTT. This is translated as CASSSTGVGEKLFF.